This entry describes one TCR beta chain. Its antigen is unknown. Unexposed donor CD4+ T cells date from 2011-2018, before the COVID-19 pandemic. The cells were cultured for roughly 11 days before CD4+ T cells were isolated. Trimming left V 0 bases short and J 4 bases short, with 13 bases between. The CDR3 totals 16 residues. The germline V gene has CDR1 MNHEY and CDR2 SVGEGT. This sample is part of a study of CD4 T cells in relation to SARS-CoV-2 and coronaviruses. At the level of the study: ViraFEST: roughly 9-day antigen culture of PBMCs, then TCR beta CDR3 sequencing. Negative control cultures got HIV-1 Nef peptides or no peptide. The HLA restriction of the shared crossreactive spike epitopes was mapped.

The table came from immunoSEQ multiplex PCR; TCRdb's copy has only in-frame clones and leaves some out. Among over 25,000 clones listed, over 75% were seen once. Study-wide results and limits: This crossreactivity analysis covered spike protein alone, no other viral proteins.

Source material: CD4+ T cells from PBMCs, cultured in vitro. This chain links TRBV6-2 or TRBV6-3 with TRBJ2-1, with D possibly matching TRBD1 (5 bases). This sequence originates from a human donor in good health. CDR3 sequence reads: CASSYSRQGLYNEQFF. The CDR3 nucleotides are TGTGCCAGCAGTTACTCGAGGCAGGGCCTATACAATGAGCAGTTCTTC.